The sequence of this T cell receptor beta chain was determined in a study of response to subunit inactivated influenza vaccine (dated by TCRdb to between 2018 and 2020). Study-wide context: Deep quantitative T cell receptor repertoire profiling was used in the study to track responses to a trivalent subunit inactivated influenza vaccine.

Library preparation was by RT-PCR. The sequencer listed for this sample is Illumina HiSeq 2500. TCRdb took the public reads, trimmed them with fastp at Q25, ran MiXCR for clone calling and kept in-frame beta chains. Rows merge per CDR3 protein into single entries with the most common DNA and genes. The sample yields a few hundred thousand distinct CDR3 sequences; roughly 11% were counted once. The ten largest clones take up approximately 12% of the sample. The time point label, read with the paper, signifies: 45 days after influenza vaccine administration. Points on this clonotype: The clone's antigen remains unknown. Base qualities are missing; no much larger clone stands one base away.

In the germline V gene, CDR1 corresponds to LGHNA and CDR2 to YNFKEQ. The germline V and J ends show losses of 0 bases and 8 bases respectively, and no gene match explains 12 bases of the junction. Inclusive of the bounding cysteine and phenylalanine, the CDR3 is 17 residues long. Solely the CDR3 DNA is kept, with 51 bases framed from the first base. What the authors observed across the whole study: The authors proposed that each seasonal influenza vaccination may bring in only a limited number of new T cells.

The chain is encoded by TRBV4-2 joined to TRBJ2-4, and TRBD2 aligns with 8 junction nucleotides. This sample comprised PBMCs from blood, obtained 45 days after vaccination. This clonotype originated in a man aged 50 to 60 who received an inactivated influenza vaccine. Donor details come from another sample of the same person, matched by shared clones. The nucleotide sequence reads TGTGCCAGCAGCCAAGATATTGAAGGGGCCGGGAGGGACATTCAGTACTTC. Translated, it gives CASSQDIEGAGRDIQYF.